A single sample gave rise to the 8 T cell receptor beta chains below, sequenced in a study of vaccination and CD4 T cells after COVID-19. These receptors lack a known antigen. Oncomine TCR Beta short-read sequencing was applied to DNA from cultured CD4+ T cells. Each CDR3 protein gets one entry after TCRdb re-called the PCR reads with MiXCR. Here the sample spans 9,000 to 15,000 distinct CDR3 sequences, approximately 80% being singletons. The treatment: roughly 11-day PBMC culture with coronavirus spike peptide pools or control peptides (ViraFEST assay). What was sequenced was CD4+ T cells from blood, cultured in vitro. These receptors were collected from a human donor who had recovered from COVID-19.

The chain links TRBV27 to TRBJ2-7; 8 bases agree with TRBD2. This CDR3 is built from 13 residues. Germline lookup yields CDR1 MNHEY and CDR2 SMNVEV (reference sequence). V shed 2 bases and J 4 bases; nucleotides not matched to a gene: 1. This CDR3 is CASSLREGYEQYF. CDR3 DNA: TGTGCCAGCAGTTTACGGGAGGGGTACGAGCAGTACTTC.

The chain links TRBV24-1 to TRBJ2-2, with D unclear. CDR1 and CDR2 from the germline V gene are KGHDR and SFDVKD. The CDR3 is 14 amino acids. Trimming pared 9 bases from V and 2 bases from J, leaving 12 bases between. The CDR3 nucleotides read TGTGCCACCCAACCCAGCGCCAACACCGGGGAGCTGTTTTTT. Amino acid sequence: CATQPSANTGELFF.

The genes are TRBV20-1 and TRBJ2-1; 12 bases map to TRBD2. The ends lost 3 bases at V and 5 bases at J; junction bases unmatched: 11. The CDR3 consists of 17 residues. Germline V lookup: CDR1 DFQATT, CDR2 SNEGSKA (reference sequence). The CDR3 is CSASLPARTSGNNEQFF. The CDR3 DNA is TGCAGTGCTAGTCTTCCCGCGCGGACTAGCGGGAACAATGAGCAGTTCTTC.

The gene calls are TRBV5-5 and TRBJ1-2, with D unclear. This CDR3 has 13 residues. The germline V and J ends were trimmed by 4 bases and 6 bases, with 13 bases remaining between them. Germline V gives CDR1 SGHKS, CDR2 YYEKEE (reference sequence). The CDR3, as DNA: TGTGCCAGCAGCCCTCGGACGGTTGATGGCTACACCTTC. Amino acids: CASSPRTVDGYTF.

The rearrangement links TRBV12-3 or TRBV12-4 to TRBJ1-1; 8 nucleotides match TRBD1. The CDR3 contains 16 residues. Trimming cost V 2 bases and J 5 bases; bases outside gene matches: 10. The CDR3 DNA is TGTGCCAGCAGTTTAAGGGCAGGGGGCCCCAGGACTGAAGCTTTCTTT. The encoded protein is CASSLRAGGPRTEAFF.

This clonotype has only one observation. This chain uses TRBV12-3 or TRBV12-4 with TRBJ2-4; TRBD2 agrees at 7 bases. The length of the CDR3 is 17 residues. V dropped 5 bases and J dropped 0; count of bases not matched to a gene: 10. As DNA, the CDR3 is TGTGCCAGCAGTAGGGCGGGAGAGGGGATAGCCAAAAACATTCAGTACTTC. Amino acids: CASSRAGEGIAKNIQYF.

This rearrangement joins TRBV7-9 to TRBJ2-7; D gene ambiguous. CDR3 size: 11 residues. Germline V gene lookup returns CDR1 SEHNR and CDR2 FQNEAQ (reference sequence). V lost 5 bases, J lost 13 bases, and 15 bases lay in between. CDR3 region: CASSLAGVAYF. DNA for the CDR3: TGTGCCAGCAGCCTTGCAGGAGTCGCATACTTC.

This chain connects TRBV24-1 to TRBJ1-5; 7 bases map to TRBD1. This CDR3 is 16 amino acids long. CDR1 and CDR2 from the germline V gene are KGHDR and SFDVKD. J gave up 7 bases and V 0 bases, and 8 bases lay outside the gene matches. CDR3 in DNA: TGTGCCACCAGTGATTTGTCAGGGGGAAAGCTCCAGCCCCAGCATTTT. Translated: CATSDLSGGKLQPQHF.